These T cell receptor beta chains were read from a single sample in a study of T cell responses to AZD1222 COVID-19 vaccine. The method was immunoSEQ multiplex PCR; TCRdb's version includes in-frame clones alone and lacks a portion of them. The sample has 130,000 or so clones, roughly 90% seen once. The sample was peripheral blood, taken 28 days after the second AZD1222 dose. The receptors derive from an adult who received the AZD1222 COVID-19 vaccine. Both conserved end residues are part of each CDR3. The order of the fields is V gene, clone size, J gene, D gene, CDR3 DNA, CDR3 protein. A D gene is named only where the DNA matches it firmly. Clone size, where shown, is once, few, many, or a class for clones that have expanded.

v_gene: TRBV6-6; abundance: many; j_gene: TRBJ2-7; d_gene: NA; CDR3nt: TGTGCCAGCAGCTTGGACGGTTACGAGCAGTACTTC; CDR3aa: CASSLDGYEQYF
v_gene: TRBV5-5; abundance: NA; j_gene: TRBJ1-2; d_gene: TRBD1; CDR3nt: TGTGCCAGCAGCAGGACAGGGTCGGGCTATGGCTACACCTTC; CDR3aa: CASSRTGSGYGYTF
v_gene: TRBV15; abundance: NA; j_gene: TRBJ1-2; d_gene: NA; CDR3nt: TGTGCCACCAGCAGCTCCTCGGAGGCGGACTATGGCTACACCTTC; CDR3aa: CATSSSSEADYGYTF
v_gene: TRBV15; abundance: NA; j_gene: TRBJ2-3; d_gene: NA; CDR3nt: TGTGCCACCAGCAGAGTCACTACCCCAAGCACAGATACGCAGTATTTT; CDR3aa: CATSRVTTPSTDTQYF
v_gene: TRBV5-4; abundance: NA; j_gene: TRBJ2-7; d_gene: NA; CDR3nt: TGTGCCAGCAGCTTGTCCCCGGGCAGCTCCTACGAGCAGTACTTC; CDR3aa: CASSLSPGSSYEQYF
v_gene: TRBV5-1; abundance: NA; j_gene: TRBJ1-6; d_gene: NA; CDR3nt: TGCGCCAGCAGCTTGGCCGTTACCCGCGATTCACCCCTCCACTTT; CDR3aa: CASSLAVTRDSPLHF
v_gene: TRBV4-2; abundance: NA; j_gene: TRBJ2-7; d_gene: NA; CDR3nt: TGTGCCAGCAGCGAGACTAGGGGGCACGAGCAGTACTTC; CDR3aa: CASSETRGHEQYF
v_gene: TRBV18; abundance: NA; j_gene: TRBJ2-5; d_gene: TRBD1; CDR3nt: TGTGCCAGCTCGAACGACAGGGCGGTACGTAGGTTGGAGACCCAGTACTTC; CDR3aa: CASSNDRAVRRLETQYF
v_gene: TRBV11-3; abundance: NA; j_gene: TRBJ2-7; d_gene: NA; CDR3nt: TGTGCCAGCAGCTTAGGCAACGGGGGAAGCTACGAGCAGTACTTC; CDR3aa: CASSLGNGGSYEQYF
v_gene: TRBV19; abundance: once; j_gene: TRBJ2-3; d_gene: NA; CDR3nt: TGTGCCAGTAGTATAGGGGACCCCGCTACGCAGTATTTT; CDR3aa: CASSIGDPATQYF
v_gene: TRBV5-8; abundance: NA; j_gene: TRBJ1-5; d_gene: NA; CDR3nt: TGTGCCAGCAGCCGGAAAGAATATAGCAATCAGCCCCAGCATTTT; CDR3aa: CASSRKEYSNQPQHF
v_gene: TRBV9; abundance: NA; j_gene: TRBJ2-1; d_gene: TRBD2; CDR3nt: TGTGCCAGCAGCGTAGAGCCTAGCGGGTTCGATGAGCAGTTCTTC; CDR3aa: CASSVEPSGFDEQFF
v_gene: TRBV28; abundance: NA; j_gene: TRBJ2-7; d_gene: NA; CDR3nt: TGTGCCAGCAGGTCTCGGGGACTTTCCTACGAGCAGTACTTC; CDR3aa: CASRSRGLSYEQYF
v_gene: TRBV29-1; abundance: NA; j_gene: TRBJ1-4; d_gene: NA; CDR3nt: TGCAGCGTTGGGGGGGCAACTAATGAAAAACTGTTTTTT; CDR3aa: CSVGGATNEKLFF
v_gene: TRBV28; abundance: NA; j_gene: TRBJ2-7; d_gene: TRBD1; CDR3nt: TGTGCCAGCAGGTCCCAGGGGACAGGGTCCTACGAGCAGTACTTC; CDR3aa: CASRSQGTGSYEQYF
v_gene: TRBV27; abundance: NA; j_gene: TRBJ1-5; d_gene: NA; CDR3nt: TGTGCCAGCAGTTTTTCCGGGTCTCAGCAGCCCCAGCATTTT; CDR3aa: CASSFSGSQQPQHF
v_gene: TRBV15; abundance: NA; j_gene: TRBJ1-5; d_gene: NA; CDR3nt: TGTGCCACCAGCCCGCGTCCTGGGGGACAGCCCCAGCATTTT; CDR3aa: CATSPRPGGQPQHF
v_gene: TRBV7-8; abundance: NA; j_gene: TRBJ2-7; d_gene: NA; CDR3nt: TGTGCCAGCAGCTTCACCAGGAGGTCCCTCTACGAGCAGTACTTC; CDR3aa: CASSFTRRSLYEQYF